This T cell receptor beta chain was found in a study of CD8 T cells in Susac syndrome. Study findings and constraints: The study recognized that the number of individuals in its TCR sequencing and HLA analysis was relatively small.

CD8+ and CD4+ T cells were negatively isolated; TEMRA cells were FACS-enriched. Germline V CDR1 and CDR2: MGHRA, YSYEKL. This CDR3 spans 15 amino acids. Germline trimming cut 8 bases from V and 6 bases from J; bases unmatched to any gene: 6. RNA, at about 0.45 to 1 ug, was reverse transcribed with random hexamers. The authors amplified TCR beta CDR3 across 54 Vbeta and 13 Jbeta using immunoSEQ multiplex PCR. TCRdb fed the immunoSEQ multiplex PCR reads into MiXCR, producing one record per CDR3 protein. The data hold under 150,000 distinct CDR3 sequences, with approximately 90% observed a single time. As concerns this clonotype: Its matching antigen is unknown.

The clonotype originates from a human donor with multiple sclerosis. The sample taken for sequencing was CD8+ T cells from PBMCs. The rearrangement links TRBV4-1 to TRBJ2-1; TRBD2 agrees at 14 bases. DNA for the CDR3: TGCGCCAGCGCACTGACTAGCGGGAGGGGCAATGAGCAGTTCTTC. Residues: CASALTSGRGNEQFF.